The entry that follows covers one T cell receptor (beta chain) sequence. Its antigen is still unknown. No much larger clone is present one base from it, and per-base qualities are unavailable. The library was generated by the immunoSEQ multiplex PCR assay. Entries here come from immuneACCESS through TCRdb and include only in-frame sequences with V and J called. Some clones fail to appear in such tables; in the studies checked, an unresolved V gene covers under half of the shortfall, and the cause of the remainder is unknown. This sample lists fewer than 85,000 clones; around 96% were detected once. Around 0.28% of the sample belongs to the ten largest clones. In the germline V gene, CDR1 corresponds to SGHRS and CDR2 to YFSETQ. The junction carries 13 bases between V and J, which are trimmed by 0 bases and 4 bases respectively. The CDR3 contains 15 residues, cysteine and phenylalanine counted. Just CDR3 DNA is preserved here, 45 bases in frame from base 1.

This entry comes from a study of technical replicates of blood from a few donors (dated by TCRdb to about 2017). The source of this sequence is a human donor in good health. The sequence joins TRBV5-1 to TRBJ1-1, with the D gene not confidently named. Sequenced: T cells isolated from PBMCs. The CDR3: CASSLETGGVTEAFF. The DNA sequence is TGCGCCAGCAGCTTGGAAACGGGAGGAGTCACTGAAGCTTTCTTT.